Following are 29 T cell receptor beta chains from one sample sequenced in a study of CD4 and CD8 cells across lung adenocarcinoma regions. TCRdb ran MiXCR on the PCR reads and lists one entry per CDR3 protein. The table has fewer than 25,000 distinct CDR3 sequences, roughly 54% seen once. Material for sequencing was CD8+ T cells from the center of a lung tumor. Receptors were obtained from a female donor with lung adenocarcinoma. The CD4 and CD8 labels of this study may be unreliable.

The chain is built from TRBV6-5 and TRBJ2-3; 8 nucleotides match TRBD2. Germline CDR1 MNHEY, CDR2 SVGAGI. CDR3 size: 14 residues. The ends lost 2 bases at V and 9 bases at J; junction bases unmatched: 7. CDR3 bases: TGTGCCAGCAGTTACAGCGGGAGCCAAGAGACGCAGTATTTT. Amino acid sequence: CASSYSGSQETQYF.

This chain links TRBV7-9 with TRBJ2-1; TRBD1 matches at 10 bases. The CDR3 is made up of 13 amino acids. Unmatched junction bases numbered 7, after V lost 10 bases and J lost 7 bases. Germline values: CDR1 SEHNR, CDR2 FQNEAQ (reference sequence). The CDR3 sequence is CAILTGGWNEQFF. The CDR3 DNA sequence: TGTGCCATCCTGACAGGGGGCTGGAATGAGCAGTTCTTC.

In its sample, this clonotype ranks as medium-sized (0.01 to 0.1%). The chain recombines TRBV11-3 with TRBJ2-3; tentative D call: TRBD1 (5 bases). The CDR3 is 13 amino acids. Trimming pared 1 base from V and 6 bases from J, leaving 8 bases between. Germline V gene lookup returns CDR1 SGHNT and CDR2 YENEEA. This chain's CDR3 is CASSLASGDTQYF. In DNA, the CDR3 is TGTGCCAGCAGCTTAGCGTCAGGGGATACGCAGTATTTT. Together with reference TRBV11-3 and TRBJ2-3, the CDR3 gives the full variable domain: EAGVVQSPRYKIIEKKQPVAFWCNPISGHNTLYWYLQNLGQGPELLIRYENEEAVDDSQLPKDRFSAERLKGVDSTLKIQPAELGDSAVYLCASSLASGDTQYFGPGTRLTVL.

About this clonotype itself: One end of the junction fails to match germline, which may point to a read error. This chain joins TRBV4-1 and TRBJ2-3; 7 nucleotides line up with TRBD2. Per the germline V gene, CDR1 is MGHRA and CDR2 is YSYEKL. The CDR3 has 16 amino acids. The CDR3 DNA follows: TGCGCCAGCCGCCACGCGGGGCTAGCGGCCAAAAACACTCAGTACTTT. This gives the protein CASRHAGLAAKNTQYF.

The sample holds one count of this clonotype. The CDR3 DNA reads TGTGCGAGGCGGTCAGCCAAAGACACACAGTACTTC. Its protein is CARRSAKDTQYF. This chain joins TRBV27 and TRBJ2-4; D gene unclear. Germline-derived CDR1 and CDR2 are MNHEY and SMNVEV (reference sequence). The CDR3 has 12 residues.

The V call is TRBV12-3 or TRBV12-4, the J call TRBJ2-5; TRBD2 matches at 13 bases. The J call may be wrong; the DNA end is better matched by TRBJ2-7. The CDR3 length is 14 residues. The CDR3 here is CASSGGLAGYEQYF. In DNA form, the CDR3 reads TGTGCCAGCAGTGGGGGACTAGCGGGGTACGAGCAGTACTTC.

V gene TRBV6-1 combines with J gene TRBJ2-4; TRBD2 matches at 8 bases. CDR1 is MNHNS and CDR2 is SASEGT in the germline V gene. Losses at the gene ends were 2 bases for V and 0 bases for J; bases not matched to a gene: 12. CDR3 length equals 19 residues. CDR3 loop: CASSEFGGRSILAKNIQYF. The CDR3 region has the DNA TGTGCCAGCAGTGAATTCGGCGGGAGGTCAATCTTAGCCAAAAACATTCAGTACTTC.

The chain uses TRBV6-2 or TRBV6-3 and TRBJ2-1, with a possible D match to TRBD1 (6 bases). The J call is doubtful: the DNA matches TRBJ2-7 better. The V gene's germline CDR1 is MNHEY and CDR2 SVGEGT. This CDR3 region has 15 residues. The CDR3 DNA follows: TGTGCCAGCAGTCACGAGGGACACTCCTCCTACGAGCAGTACTTC. Translation gives CASSHEGHSSYEQYF.

The DNA for the CDR3 is TGTGCCAGCAGCGCTTTTGACAGGGGGCTATCTGGTGAGCAGTTCTTC. Its translation is CASSAFDRGLSGEQFF. This chain uses TRBV7-3 with TRBJ2-1; 10 bases align to TRBD1. The CDR3 has 16 amino acids. Germline V gene sequence: CDR1 SGHTA, CDR2 FQGTGA. V lost 5 bases to trimming and J lost 9 bases; unmatched junction nucleotides: 13. The whole variable domain, filled in from reference TRBV7-3 and TRBJ2-1, reads GAGVSQTPSNKVTEKGKYVELRCDPISGHTALYWYRQSLGQGPEFLIYFQGTGAADDSGLPNDRFFAVRPEGSVSTLKIQRTERGDSAVYLCASSAFDRGLSGEQFFGPGTRLTVL.

This rearrangement joins TRBV6-1 to TRBJ1-4; D not certain. CDR3 length equals 14 residues. Trimming shortened V by 6 bases and J by 8 bases, and 16 bases separated the two germline ends. Germline CDR1 and CDR2: MNHNS and SASEGT. CDR3 protein: CASRALMGSEKLFF. Written as DNA, the CDR3 is TGTGCCAGCAGGGCCTTGATGGGGTCGGAAAAACTGTTTTTT.

The genes are TRBV10-3 and TRBJ2-3; TRBD2 matches 11 bases. Germline V gives CDR1 ENHRY, CDR2 SYGVKD. CDR3 size: 15 residues. After removal of 3 bases from V and 7 bases from J, the junction contained 6 bases not matched to a gene. This chain's CDR3 is CAISEPGTSGNTQYF. CDR3 bases: TGTGCCATCAGTGAACCCGGGACTAGCGGTAATACGCAGTATTTT.

The V gene is TRBV27, the J gene TRBJ2-4, with D perhaps TRBD2 (6 bases). The CDR3 consists of 15 residues. The germline V and J ends were trimmed by 7 bases and 0 bases, with 13 bases remaining between them. CDR1 and CDR2 (germline): MNHEY, SMNVEV (reference sequence). DNA for the CDR3: TGTGCCAGCACCGCGGGGCTGAGAGCCAAAAACATTCAGTACTTC. This sequence encodes CASTAGLRAKNIQYF.

The sample holds a few counts of this clonotype. The V and J genes are TRBV6-5 and TRBJ2-1; D is perhaps TRBD1 or TRBD2 (5 bases each). CDR3 length equals 13 residues. Deletions cut 3 bases from V and 6 bases from J, with 9 bases between. Germline V gene sequence: CDR1 MNHEY, CDR2 SVGAGI. Written as DNA, the CDR3 is TGTGCCAGCAGTTATAGGGACGGCAATGAGCAGTTCTTC. Its protein product is CASSYRDGNEQFF.

The chain combines TRBV6-1 with TRBJ1-5, with D perhaps matching TRBD1 (5 bases). V dropped 4 bases and J dropped 0 bases, with 10 bases sitting between them. This CDR3 contains 15 residues. CDR1 is MNHNS, CDR2 SASEGT, per germline. The CDR3 sequence: CASSAGTASNQPQHF. Written as DNA, the CDR3 is TGTGCCAGCAGTGCAGGGACGGCTAGCAATCAGCCCCAGCATTTT.

Worth noting for this clonotype: Germline and junction disagree at one end, which may indicate a read error. The genes are TRBV10-1 and TRBJ2-4, with D possibly TRBD2 on 6 matching bases. Germline CDR1 reads WNHNN; CDR2 reads SYGVQD (reference sequence). The CDR3 consists of 16 residues. In DNA, the CDR3 is TGCGCCAGCCGTGAGGCGGGGTTGGGAGCCAAAAACACGCAGTATTTC. It codes for CASREAGLGAKNTQYF.

The chain is built from TRBV6-4 and TRBJ2-3; D may be TRBD2 (6 bases). The CDR3 has 14 amino acids. CDR1 is MRHNA and CDR2 is SNTAGT in the germline V gene. The ends were cut back, 4 bases at V and 2 bases at J, with 10 bases in the middle. The CDR3 loop reads CASSAGEATDTQYF. In DNA form, the CDR3 reads TGTGCCAGCAGTGCGGGGGAGGCCACAGATACGCAGTATTTT.

This clonotype was counted ten times or more. The gene calls are TRBV6-1 and TRBJ1-2; D is unclear. Trimming pared 1 base from V and 4 bases from J, leaving 13 bases between. The CDR3 loop spans 15 amino acids. Germline V gene lookup returns CDR1 MNHNS and CDR2 SASEGT. CDR3 in amino acids: CASSEGNQALYGYTF. In nucleotides, the CDR3 is TGTGCCAGCAGTGAAGGCAACCAAGCCCTCTATGGCTACACCTTC.

This clonotype has a handful of counts. The chain links TRBV6-1 to TRBJ2-5; possibly TRBD2 for D (5 bases). The germline V gene has CDR1 MNHNS and CDR2 SASEGT. The CDR3 covers 12 residues. V was cut by 3 bases and J by 14 bases, with 16 bases left in between. CDR3 in amino acids: CASSDRGMILYF. Written as DNA, the CDR3 is TGTGCCAGCAGTGATCGAGGGATGATTCTATACTTC.

This clonotype was found many times. The chain employs TRBV7-2 and TRBJ2-5; 7 bases fit TRBD2. TRBJ2-7 matches the DNA end more closely, so the J call is doubtful. This CDR3 region has 14 residues. CDR1 and CDR2 from the germline V gene are SGHTA and FQGNSA. The CDR3 reads CASSRSGLSYEQYV. The CDR3 coding sequence is TGTGCCAGCAGCCGGTCGGGACTATCCTACGAGCAGTACGTC.

This clonotype is labeled medium-sized. This chain links TRBV11-3 with TRBJ2-1, with TRBD2 identical over 9 bases. Germline V CDR1 and CDR2: SGHNT, YENEEA. The CDR3 has 17 amino acids. The V and J ends lost 5 bases and 0 bases, in that order; junction bases with no gene match: 8. The CDR3 sequence: CASSGHIAGVSYNEQFF. As DNA, the CDR3 is TGTGCCAGCAGCGGACATATAGCGGGAGTCTCCTACAATGAGCAGTTCTTC.

This clonotype was detected a few times. The chain joins TRBV27 to TRBJ2-1; tentatively, D is TRBD2 (6 bases). The J call may be mistaken, given a closer DNA end match to TRBJ2-4. The CDR3 runs to 13 residues. In germline, CDR1 is MNHEY, CDR2 SMNVEV (reference sequence). CDR3 DNA sequence: TGTGCCAGCGGAGGGTTTGTCGAAGAGACTCAGTACTTC. It translates to CASGGFVEETQYF.

Turning to this clonotype: Mismatch with germline at one junction end may stem from a read error. The chain uses TRBV27 and TRBJ2-3, with D perhaps TRBD1 or TRBD2 (5 bases each). From germline, CDR1 is MNHEY and CDR2 SMNVEV (reference sequence). The CDR3 spans 15 residues. The chain's CDR3 is CARGFWDRHPDTQYF. CDR3 DNA sequence: TGTGCCAGGGGTTTTTGGGACCGTCACCCAGATACCCAGTATTTT.

On this clonotype itself: Sequence at one end of the junction differs from germline and may be a read error. This chain joins TRBV6-1 and TRBJ2-4; tentative D call: TRBD2 (6 bases). The CDR3 sequence is 15 residues long. Germline V gives CDR1 MNHNS, CDR2 SASEGT. CDR3 bases: TGTGCCAGCGGTGGTGGTAGCGGAACCAAAGACATTCAGTACTTC. Translated, it gives CASGGGSGTKDIQYF.

Concerning this clonotype itself: One junction end does not reproduce the germline sequence, and a read error may be involved. V usage is TRBV27 and J usage is TRBJ2-3, with D uncertain. The CDR3 is 14 residues long. The V gene's germline CDR1 is MNHEY and CDR2 SMNVEV (reference sequence). CDR3 region: CASRATQNTETQYF. DNA of the CDR3: TGTGCCAGCAGGGCCACCCAAAACACAGAGACGCAGTACTTT.

This clonotype appeared a few times. The chain couples TRBV6-1 to TRBJ2-1; TRBD2 aligns across 10 bases. Germline V gene lookup returns CDR1 MNHNS and CDR2 SASEGT. The ends lost 6 bases at V and 4 bases at J; junction bases unmatched: 6. The CDR3 is 15 amino acids. The CDR3 nucleotides read TGTGCCAGCAGCCCGGCTAGCGGGGGTTACAATGAGCAGTTCTTC. It encodes CASSPASGGYNEQFF.

This chain links TRBV6-1 with TRBJ2-5; 7 nucleotides agree with TRBD2. The J call is uncertain, as TRBJ2-4 better fits the DNA end. The germline V gene encodes CDR1 MNHNS and CDR2 SASEGT. The CDR3 contains 15 residues. CDR3 DNA sequence: TGTGCCGGGAGGCGCGGGAGCGGTGACCAAGACATTCAGTACTTC. It codes for CAGRRGSGDQDIQYF.

The chain links TRBV10-1 to TRBJ2-3, with D hard to call. Trimming stripped 3 bases from V and 1 base from J, with 8 bases between. CDR3 length: 14 residues. Germline values: CDR1 WNHNN, CDR2 SYGVQD (reference sequence). CDR3 region: CASSDHRGTDTQYF. The CDR3, as DNA: TGCGCCAGCAGTGACCATCGAGGCACAGATACGCAGTATTTT.

Ten or more counts support this clonotype. This rearrangement joins TRBV6-5 to TRBJ1-1; unclear D gene. Germline V gene lookup returns CDR1 MNHEY and CDR2 SVGAGI. V shed 0 bases and J shed 0 bases, with 8 bases lying between them. CDR3 length equals 15 residues. The CDR3 here is CASSYSIGLNTEAFF. The DNA for the CDR3 is TGTGCCAGCAGTTACTCGATAGGGCTGAACACTGAAGCTTTCTTT.

This chain connects TRBV10-3 to TRBJ2-5, with D unclear. Germline V gene lookup returns CDR1 ENHRY and CDR2 SYGVKD. V lost 4 bases, J lost 5 bases, and 14 bases lay in between. The CDR3 is 14 residues long. CDR3 sequence (DNA): TGTGCCATCAGTGGTGAGGTAGTACGGGAGACCCAGTACTTC. This encodes CAISGEVVRETQYF.